The 30 T cell receptor beta chains given below trace back to one sample, sequenced in a study of blood T cell repertoires in COVID-19. Sequencing was performed with immunoSEQ multiplex PCR; in TCRdb, only in-frame clones are kept and a portion is missing. The sample yields some 320,000 clones, more than 75% seen once. Material for sequencing was PBMCs or T cells enriched from blood (not recorded which). These receptors all stem from a man between 60 and 75 years old who had recovered from COVID-19.

This clone has only a few counts. The V call is TRBV6-5, the J call TRBJ2-5, with D perhaps TRBD1 (6 bases). Germline V lookup: CDR1 MNHEY, CDR2 SVGAGI. Trimming cost V 0 bases and J 2 bases, with 13 bases left between them. CDR3 size: 16 residues. CDR3: CASSYSTLDRQETQYF. CDR3 nucleotides: TGTGCCAGCAGTTACTCTACTCTTGACAGGCAAGAGACCCAGTACTTC.

The chain links TRBV7-9 to TRBJ2-5; 8 nucleotides match TRBD1. In germline, CDR1 is SEHNR, CDR2 FQNEAQ (reference sequence). This CDR3 comprises 14 residues. Germline trimming cut 4 bases from V and 5 bases from J; bases unmatched to any gene: 6. CDR3 protein: CASSSDRARETQYF. DNA for the CDR3: TGTGCCAGCAGCTCGGACAGGGCTCGGGAGACCCAGTACTTC.

This clone was seen just once. The CDR3 loop is CASGITGTSNEQFF. CDR3 sequence (DNA): TGTGCCAGCGGAATAACCGGGACTTCCAATGAGCAGTTCTTC. This rearrangement joins TRBV27 to TRBJ2-1; D might be TRBD2 (6 bases). Trimming stripped 8 bases from V and 6 bases from J, with 17 bases between. This CDR3 has 14 amino acids. Germline V gene lookup returns CDR1 MNHEY and CDR2 SMNVEV (reference sequence).

The gene calls are TRBV12-3 or TRBV12-4 and TRBJ1-1; no firm D call. This CDR3 is built from 13 residues. V was cut by 7 bases and J by 1 base, with 10 bases left in between. The CDR3: CASISDKNTEAFF. The CDR3 DNA reads TGTGCCAGCATCTCCGACAAGAACACTGAAGCTTTCTTT.

On this clone itself: Compared with germline, one end of the junction differs, possibly owing to a read error. This chain connects TRBV7-7 to TRBJ1-2, with 7 bases fitting TRBD1. CDR1 is SSHAT and CDR2 is FNYEAQ in the germline V gene (reference sequence). The CDR3 extends over 16 amino acids. In DNA, the CDR3 is TGTGCTAGCAGTTTTAGGGGGACAGCAGCTAACTATGGCTACACCTTC. Translated: CASSFRGTAANYGYTF.

The chain recombines TRBV20-1 with TRBJ2-7, with unresolved D. The ends were cut back, 3 bases at V and 2 bases at J, with 14 bases in the middle. This CDR3 is 14 amino acids long. CDR1 is DFQATT, CDR2 SNEGSKA, per germline (reference sequence). CDR3 amino acids: CSASSRTAPYEQYF. The CDR3, as DNA: TGCAGTGCTAGTAGCCGTACCGCACCCTACGAGCAGTACTTC.

This clone has only a few counts. V usage is TRBV29-1 and J usage is TRBJ2-1, with 9 bases lining up with TRBD2. Per germline, CDR1 SQVTM and CDR2 ANQGSEA. This CDR3 is 15 amino acids long. Trimming at V came to 6 bases and at J to 4 bases, leaving 10 bases not matched to a gene. CDR3 region: CSVGDSSGAYNEQFF. In nucleotides, the CDR3 is TGCAGCGTGGGGGACTCTAGCGGGGCGTACAATGAGCAGTTCTTC.

The genes are TRBV4-3 and TRBJ2-4; possible D gene TRBD2, 7 bases. The CDR3 contains 16 residues. Trimming stripped 4 bases from V and 5 bases from J, with 18 bases between. Germline V CDR1 and CDR2: LGHNA, YSLEER. The CDR3 loop reads CASSPYLGGPQNIQYF. DNA for the CDR3: TGCGCCAGCAGCCCCTACCTGGGGGGGCCCCAAAACATTCAGTACTTC.

About this clone: The sample has other DNA sequences that encode this CDR3 too. The rearrangement links TRBV12-3 or TRBV12-4 to TRBJ1-6, with D unclear. The CDR3 is made up of 12 amino acids. Trimming pared 2 bases from V and 9 bases from J, leaving 5 bases between. CDR3 nucleotide sequence: TGTGCCAGCAGTTTAACGAGTTCACCCCTCCACTTT. It yields the protein CASSLTSSPLHF.

This sequence joins TRBV20-1 and TRBJ1-6; 7 nucleotides line up with TRBD1. Germline CDR1 is DFQATT and CDR2 is SNEGSKA (reference sequence). Unmatched junction bases numbered 12, after V lost 3 bases and J lost 10 bases. The CDR3 is 15 amino acids. CDR3 bases: TGCAGTGCTAGTCCCGGGACAGATGGTGGCTCACCCCTCCACTTT. This sequence encodes CSASPGTDGGSPLHF.

The DNA of the CDR3 is TGTGCCAGCAGTCCCCAGGGACAGGGAACCTACGAGCAGTACTTC. Its translation: CASSPQGQGTYEQYF. This rearrangement joins TRBV9 to TRBJ2-7; 9 nucleotides align to TRBD1. Germline V gene lookup returns CDR1 SGDLS and CDR2 YYNGEE. This CDR3 comprises 15 residues. The V segment lost 5 bases and the J segment 2 bases; nucleotides outside the gene matches: 8.

The chain has TRBV10-3 and TRBJ2-6; D possibly corresponds to TRBD2 (5 bases). The V end lost 3 bases, the J end lost 2 bases, and 20 bases lay between the germline ends. Per the germline V gene, CDR1 is ENHRY and CDR2 is SYGVKD. CDR3 length: 19 amino acids. The CDR3 sequence: CAISEGSVWGTTGANVLTF. Written as DNA, the CDR3 is TGTGCCATCAGTGAAGGGAGTGTATGGGGAACTACTGGGGCCAACGTCCTGACTTTC.

CDR3: CASRLDRAAYEQYF. The CDR3 DNA is TGCGCCAGCAGACTGGACAGGGCAGCCTACGAGCAGTACTTC. The V and J genes are TRBV5-1 and TRBJ2-7; 8 bases map to TRBD1. Per the germline V gene, CDR1 is SGHRS and CDR2 is YFSETQ. The CDR3 runs to 14 residues. The V and J ends lost 5 bases and 2 bases, in that order; junction bases with no gene match: 6.

The chain has TRBV27 and TRBJ1-1, with D possibly matching TRBD1 (6 bases). The CDR3 runs to 13 residues. Looked up from germline, CDR1 is MNHEY and CDR2 is SMNVEV (reference sequence). V shed 4 bases and J shed 1 base, with 7 bases lying between them. The CDR3 sequence: CASSSRGNTEAFF. Written as DNA, the CDR3 is TGTGCCAGCAGTTCCAGGGGGAACACTGAAGCTTTCTTT.

Only one count was recorded for this clone. This rearrangement joins TRBV5-4 to TRBJ2-3; D gene uncertain. The CDR3 runs to 15 residues. CDR1 and CDR2 from the germline V gene are SGHNT and YYREEE (reference sequence). Trimming removed 0 bases from V and 1 base from J, with 9 bases in between. The DNA of the CDR3 is TGTGCCAGCAGCTTGGCGGGTAGAGGCACAGATACGCAGTATTTT. As protein: CASSLAGRGTDTQYF.

The chain uses TRBV20-1 and TRBJ2-5; D is ambiguous. Germline-derived CDR1 and CDR2 are DFQATT and SNEGSKA (reference sequence). V gave up 5 bases and J gave up 5 bases, with 9 bases separating them. This CDR3 region has 11 residues. The DNA for the CDR3 is TGCAGTGCTGCCCCCGGGGAGACCCAGTACTTC. This gives the protein CSAAPGETQYF.

This clone has only a few counts. The chain is built from TRBV5-6 and TRBJ1-2; tentatively, D is TRBD1 (5 bases). The CDR3 runs to 14 residues. Trimming took 0 bases from V and 4 from J, leaving 10 bases between them. Germline lookup yields CDR1 SGHDT and CDR2 YYEEEE. In DNA form, the CDR3 reads TGTGCCAGCAGCTTGGAGGGGATAGTCTATGGCTACACCTTC. As protein: CASSLEGIVYGYTF.

The chain recombines TRBV5-1 with TRBJ2-7; 14 nucleotides agree with TRBD2. J gave up 7 bases and V 4 bases, and 13 bases lay outside the gene matches. Germline values: CDR1 SGHRS, CDR2 YFSETQ. CDR3 length: 17 amino acids. CDR3 region: CASSTGLAGVNSGEQYF. Written as DNA, the CDR3 is TGCGCCAGCAGCACGGGACTAGCGGGAGTAAATTCAGGGGAGCAGTACTTC.

The gene calls are TRBV25-1 and TRBJ1-2; unclear D gene. The CDR3 has 14 residues. V was trimmed by 8 bases and J by 8 bases, leaving 21 bases between them. Looked up from germline, CDR1 is MGHDK and CDR2 is SYGVNS. The CDR3 DNA reads TGTGCCAGCTCTGACATCGGAAAACCTGGGGGCTACACCTTC. It codes for CASSDIGKPGGYTF.

The rearrangement links TRBV5-1 to TRBJ1-1; TRBD1 is a possible D gene (5 bases). Trimming stripped 4 bases from V and 4 bases from J, with 35 bases between. Germline V lookup: CDR1 SGHRS, CDR2 YFSETQ. The length of the CDR3 is 21 residues. DNA for the CDR3: TGCGCCAGCAGCGTCGGGACTGCCAATTTCGGTCAACCCTCGGCTCGCACTGAAGCTTTCTTT. The encoded protein is CASSVGTANFGQPSARTEAFF.

This rearrangement joins TRBV11-2 to TRBJ2-2; D perhaps matches TRBD1 (6 bases). The germline gives CDR1 SGHAT, CDR2 FQNNGV. The CDR3 runs to 15 residues. V lost 1 base, J lost 3 bases, and 9 bases lay in between. The CDR3 loop is CASSLVGTHTGELFF. As DNA, the CDR3 is TGTGCCAGCAGCTTAGTCGGGACACACACCGGGGAGCTGTTTTTT. Full variable domain (missing parts from reference TRBV11-2 and TRBJ2-2): EAGVAQSPRYKIIEKRQSVAFWCNPISGHATLYWYQQILGQGPKLLIQFQNNGVVDDSQLPKDRFSAERLKGVDSTLKIQPAKLEDSAVYLCASSLVGTHTGELFFGEGSRLTVL.

J is TRBJ1-2 and V is TRBV7-2, with 12 bases identical to TRBD1. The CDR3 runs 15 residues. Unmatched junction bases numbered 5, after V lost 5 bases and J lost 4 bases. CDR1 and CDR2 (germline): SGHTA, FQGNSA. The CDR3 DNA reads as TGTGCCAGCAGCCCTGGGACAGGGGGCGGCTATGGCTACACCTTC. Protein: CASSPGTGGGYGYTF.

This chain links TRBV6-5 with TRBJ1-1; 9 nucleotides line up with TRBD1. CDR1 MNHEY and CDR2 SVGAGI come from the germline V gene. The CDR3 is made up of 15 amino acids. The trim removed 3 bases at V and 1 base at J, leaving 3 bases unmatched. CDR3 DNA sequence: TGTGCCAGCAGTTATACAGGGGGCCAGAACACTGAAGCTTTCTTT. This encodes CASSYTGGQNTEAFF.

The table lists this clone with a few counts. This rearrangement joins TRBV14 to TRBJ2-7; 12 bases are shared with TRBD2. This CDR3 is built from 18 residues. J gave up 4 bases and V 0 bases, and 10 bases lay outside the gene matches. Germline CDR1 SGHDN, CDR2 FVKESK. CDR3 DNA: TGTGCCAGCAGCCAAGATAGGACTAGCGGGATGGGGATATACGAGCAGTACTTC. This translates into CASSQDRTSGMGIYEQYF. The full variable domain, with the rest looked up from reference TRBV14 and TRBJ2-7, is EAGVTQFPSHSVIEKGQTVTLRCDPISGHDNLYWYRRVMGKEIKFLLHFVKESKQDESGMPNNRFLAERTGGTYSTLKVQPAELEDSGVYFCASSQDRTSGMGIYEQYFGPGTRLTVT.

This rearrangement joins TRBV5-8 to TRBJ1-2; D is undetermined. The V end was cut by 7 bases, the J end by 8 bases, with 9 bases between. Germline V CDR1 and CDR2: SGHTS, YDEGEE. The CDR3 sequence is 10 residues long. The CDR3 nucleotides read TGTGCCAGCTACGGGGTAGGCTACACCTTC. Protein product: CASYGVGYTF.

J is TRBJ2-3 and V is TRBV9, with D unclear. V was pared by 2 bases and J by 6 bases, with 10 bases between. The CDR3 totals 13 residues. Germline CDR1 reads SGDLS; CDR2 reads YYNGEE. Written as DNA, the CDR3 is TGTGCCAGCAGCGTTAGTCTCGTGGATACGCAGTATTTT. This sequence encodes CASSVSLVDTQYF. Full variable domain (rest looked up from reference TRBV9 and TRBJ2-3): DSGVTQTPKHLITATGQRVTLRCSPRSGDLSVYWYQQSLDQGLQFLIQYYNGEERAKGNILERFSAQQFPDLHSELNLSSLELGDSALYFCASSVSLVDTQYFGPGTRLTVL.

This rearrangement joins TRBV12-3 or TRBV12-4 to TRBJ2-5; possibly TRBD1 for D (5 bases). V was shortened by 6 bases and J by 4 bases, with 9 bases between the two germline ends. The CDR3 loop spans 12 amino acids. As DNA, the CDR3 is TGTGCCAGCAGCCCAGGGTCAGAGACCCAGTACTTC. It encodes CASSPGSETQYF.

V usage is TRBV6-1 and J usage is TRBJ1-2; D remains unclear. Between the trimmed V and J ends, which lost 2 bases and 4 bases, there was a span of 8 bases. Germline loops: CDR1 MNHNS, CDR2 SASEGT. There are 13 residues in the CDR3. CDR3 bases: TGTGCCAGCAGTGAAACTGTCGGCTATGGCTACACCTTC. Translated, it gives CASSETVGYGYTF.

This clone was found once. The CDR3 reads CASSQDRGLNYGYTF. In DNA form, the CDR3 reads TGTGCCAGCAGCCAGGACAGGGGGCTCAACTATGGCTACACCTTC. This sequence joins TRBV5-6 and TRBJ1-2, with TRBD1 identical over 11 bases. CDR1 SGHDT and CDR2 YYEEEE come from the germline V gene. The CDR3 extends over 15 amino acids. Trimming removed 4 bases from V and 2 bases from J; junction bases left unmatched: 4.

This chain uses TRBV6-5 with TRBJ2-7; 8 positions match TRBD1. The V and J ends lost 6 bases and 5 bases, in that order; junction bases with no gene match: 12. This CDR3 region has 15 residues. Germline V CDR1 and CDR2: MNHEY, SVGAGI. CDR3 sequence reads: CASRKDRGGNDEQYF. The CDR3 nucleotides are TGTGCCAGCAGGAAAGACAGGGGTGGTAACGACGAGCAGTACTTC.